The clone carrying this T cell receptor beta chain was seen more than once but under ten times. This CDR3 has 17 amino acids. V gave up 0 bases and J gave up 0 bases; unmatched junction bases: 5. Germline assignment: CDR1 SGDLS and CDR2 YYNGEE. Assay: immunoSEQ multiplex PCR; the TCRdb copy retains only in-frame clones and omits some. The table shows more than 95,000 clones, with 85% to 95% occurring only once. The sample is drawn from a study of T cell responses to AZD1222 COVID-19 vaccine. The clonotype originates from an adult in good health. The chain recombines TRBV9 with TRBJ2-7; the match to TRBD2 covers 11 bases. The sequencing here drew on peripheral blood, taken on day 0 of AZD1222 vaccination. CDR3 loop: CASSVGGLAESSYEQYF. In nucleotides, the CDR3 is TGTGCCAGCAGCGTAGGGGGACTAGCGGAGAGCTCCTACGAGCAGTACTTC.